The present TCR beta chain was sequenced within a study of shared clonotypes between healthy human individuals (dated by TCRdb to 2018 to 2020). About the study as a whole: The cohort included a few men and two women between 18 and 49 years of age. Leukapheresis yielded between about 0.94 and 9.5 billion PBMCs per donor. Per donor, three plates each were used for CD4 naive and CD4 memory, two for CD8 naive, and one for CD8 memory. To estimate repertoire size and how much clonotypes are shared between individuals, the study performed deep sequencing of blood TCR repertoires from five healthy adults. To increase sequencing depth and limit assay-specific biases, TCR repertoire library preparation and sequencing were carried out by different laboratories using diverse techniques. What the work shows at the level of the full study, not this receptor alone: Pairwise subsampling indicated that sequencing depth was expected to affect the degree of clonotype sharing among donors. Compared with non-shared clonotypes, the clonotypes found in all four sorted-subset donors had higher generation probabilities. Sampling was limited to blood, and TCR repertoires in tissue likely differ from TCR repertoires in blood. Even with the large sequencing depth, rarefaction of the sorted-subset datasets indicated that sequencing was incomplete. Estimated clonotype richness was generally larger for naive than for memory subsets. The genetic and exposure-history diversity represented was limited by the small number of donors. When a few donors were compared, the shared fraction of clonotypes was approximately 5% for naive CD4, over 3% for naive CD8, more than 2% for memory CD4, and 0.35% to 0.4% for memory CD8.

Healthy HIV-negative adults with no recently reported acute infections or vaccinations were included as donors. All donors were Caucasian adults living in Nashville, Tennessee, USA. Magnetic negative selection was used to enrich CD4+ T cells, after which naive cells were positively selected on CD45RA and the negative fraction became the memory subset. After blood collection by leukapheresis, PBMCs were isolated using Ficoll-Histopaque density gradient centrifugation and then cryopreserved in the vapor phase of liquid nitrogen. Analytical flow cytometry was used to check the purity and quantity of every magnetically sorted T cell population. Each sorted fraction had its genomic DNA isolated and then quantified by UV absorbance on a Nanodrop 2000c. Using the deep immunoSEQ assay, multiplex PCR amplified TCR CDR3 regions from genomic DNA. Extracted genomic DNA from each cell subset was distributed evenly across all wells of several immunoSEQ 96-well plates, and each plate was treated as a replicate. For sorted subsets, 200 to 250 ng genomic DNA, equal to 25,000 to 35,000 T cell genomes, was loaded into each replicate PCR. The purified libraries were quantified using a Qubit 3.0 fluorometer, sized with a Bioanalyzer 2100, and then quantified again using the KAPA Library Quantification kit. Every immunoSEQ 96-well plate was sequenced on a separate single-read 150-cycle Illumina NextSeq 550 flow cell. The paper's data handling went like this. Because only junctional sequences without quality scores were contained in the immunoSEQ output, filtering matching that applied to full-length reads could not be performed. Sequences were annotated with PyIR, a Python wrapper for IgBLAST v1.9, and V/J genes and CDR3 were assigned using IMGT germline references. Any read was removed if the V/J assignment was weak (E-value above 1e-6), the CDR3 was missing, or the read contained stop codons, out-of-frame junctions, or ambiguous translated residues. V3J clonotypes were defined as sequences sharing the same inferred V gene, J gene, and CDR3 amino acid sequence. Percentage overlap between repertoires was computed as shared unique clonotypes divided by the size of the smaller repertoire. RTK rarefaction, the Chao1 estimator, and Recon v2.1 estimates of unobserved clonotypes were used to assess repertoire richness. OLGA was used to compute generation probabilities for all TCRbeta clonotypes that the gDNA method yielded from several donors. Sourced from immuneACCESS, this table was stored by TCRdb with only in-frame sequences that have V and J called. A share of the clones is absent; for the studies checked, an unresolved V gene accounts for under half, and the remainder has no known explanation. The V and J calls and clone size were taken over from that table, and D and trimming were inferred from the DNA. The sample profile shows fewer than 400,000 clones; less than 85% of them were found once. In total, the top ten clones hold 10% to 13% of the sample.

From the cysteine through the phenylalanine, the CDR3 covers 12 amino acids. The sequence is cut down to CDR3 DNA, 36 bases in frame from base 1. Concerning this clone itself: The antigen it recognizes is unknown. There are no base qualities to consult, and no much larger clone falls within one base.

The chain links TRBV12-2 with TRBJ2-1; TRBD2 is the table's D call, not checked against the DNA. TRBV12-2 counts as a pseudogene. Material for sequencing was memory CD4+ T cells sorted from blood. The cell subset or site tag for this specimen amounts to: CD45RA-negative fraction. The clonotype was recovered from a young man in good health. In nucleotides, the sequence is TGTGCAAGTCCCGGCCGGGGGACCGAGCAGTTCTTC. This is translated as CASPGRGTEQFF.